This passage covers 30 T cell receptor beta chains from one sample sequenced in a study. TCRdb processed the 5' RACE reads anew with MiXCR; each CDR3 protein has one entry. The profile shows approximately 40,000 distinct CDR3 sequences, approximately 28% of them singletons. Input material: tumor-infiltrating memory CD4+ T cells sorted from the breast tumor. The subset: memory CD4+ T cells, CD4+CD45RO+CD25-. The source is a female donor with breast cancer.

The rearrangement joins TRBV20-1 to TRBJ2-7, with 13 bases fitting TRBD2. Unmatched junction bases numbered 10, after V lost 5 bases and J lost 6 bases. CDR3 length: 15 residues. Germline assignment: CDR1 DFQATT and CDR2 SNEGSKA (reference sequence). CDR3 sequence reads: CSAVTGLAGEIEQYF. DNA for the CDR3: TGCAGTGCTGTAACTGGACTAGCGGGAGAAATCGAGCAGTACTTC.

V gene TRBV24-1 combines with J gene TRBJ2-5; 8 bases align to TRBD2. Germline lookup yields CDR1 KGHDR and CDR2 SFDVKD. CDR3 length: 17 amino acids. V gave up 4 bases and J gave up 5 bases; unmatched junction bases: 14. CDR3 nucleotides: TGTGCCACCAGTGAGTCGTTCCCGGGACTAGATATGGAGACCCAGTACTTC. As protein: CATSESFPGLDMETQYF.

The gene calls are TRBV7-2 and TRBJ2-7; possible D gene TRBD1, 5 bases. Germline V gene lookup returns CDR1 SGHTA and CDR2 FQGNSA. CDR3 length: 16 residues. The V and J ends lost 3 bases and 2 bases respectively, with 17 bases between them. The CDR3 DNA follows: TGTGCCAGCAGCTTGGGCCCCACAGGACCCGCCTACGAGCAGTACTTC. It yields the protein CASSLGPTGPAYEQYF.

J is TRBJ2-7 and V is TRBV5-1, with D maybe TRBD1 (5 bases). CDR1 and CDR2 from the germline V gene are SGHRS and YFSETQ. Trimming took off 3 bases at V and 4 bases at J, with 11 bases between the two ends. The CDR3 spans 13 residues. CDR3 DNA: TGCGCCAGCAGCTATCCAGGGAAATACGAGCAGTACTTC. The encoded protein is CASSYPGKYEQYF.

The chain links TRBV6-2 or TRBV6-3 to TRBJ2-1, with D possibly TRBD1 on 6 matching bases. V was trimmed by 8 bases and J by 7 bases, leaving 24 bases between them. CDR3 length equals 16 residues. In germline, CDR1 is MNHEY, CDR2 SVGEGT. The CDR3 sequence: CASQRGSGGRLNEQFF. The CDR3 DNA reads TGTGCCAGCCAAAGGGGGAGTGGGGGTCGTTTGAATGAGCAGTTCTTC.

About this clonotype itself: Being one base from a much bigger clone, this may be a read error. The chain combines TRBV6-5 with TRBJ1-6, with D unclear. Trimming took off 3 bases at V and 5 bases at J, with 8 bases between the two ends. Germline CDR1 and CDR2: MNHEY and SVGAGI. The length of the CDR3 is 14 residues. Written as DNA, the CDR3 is TGTGCCAGCAGTTATCGGAAGGATAATTCACCCCTCCACTTT. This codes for CASSYRKDNSPLHF.

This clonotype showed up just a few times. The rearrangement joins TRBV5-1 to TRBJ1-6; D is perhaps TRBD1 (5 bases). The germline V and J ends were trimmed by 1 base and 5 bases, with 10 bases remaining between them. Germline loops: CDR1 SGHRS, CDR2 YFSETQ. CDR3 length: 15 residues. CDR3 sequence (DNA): TGCGCCAGCAGCTTGTGGGGAGGGGATAATTCACCCCTCCACTTT. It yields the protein CASSLWGGDNSPLHF.

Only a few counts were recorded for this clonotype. The CDR3 bases are TGTGCCAGCAGTTTCGGGGGGTATGGGGGATCTACCTACGAGCAGTACTTC. It codes for CASSFGGYGGSTYEQYF. This chain joins TRBV12-3 or TRBV12-4 and TRBJ2-7, with 7 bases that match TRBD2. The CDR3 extends over 17 amino acids. V gave up 3 bases and J gave up 2 bases; unmatched junction bases: 13.

The CDR3 DNA reads as TGTGCCAGCAGCTTAGTAGAGGCAGATACGCAGTATTTT. Its protein is CASSLVEADTQYF. The J gene is TRBJ2-3, the V gene TRBV7-6; D unclear. The CDR3 is made up of 13 amino acids. Germline-derived CDR1 and CDR2 are SGHVS and FNYEAQ. V gave up 1 base and J gave up 4 bases, with 6 bases separating them. Full variable domain (outside the CDR3, taken from reference TRBV7-6 and TRBJ2-3): GAGVSQSPRYKVTKRGQDVALRCDPISGHVSLYWYRQALGQGPEFLTYFNYEAQQDKSGLPNDRFSAERPEGSISTLTIQRTEQRDSAMYRCASSLVEADTQYFGPGTRLTVL.

The CDR3 DNA sequence: TGCGCCAGCAGCCAAAGTTCGGGGACGATCTCTGGAAACACCATATATTTT. Its translation: CASSQSSGTISGNTIYF. The chain combines TRBV4-1 with TRBJ1-3; D possibly corresponds to TRBD1 (5 bases). Between the trimmed V and J ends, which lost 2 bases and 0 bases, there was a span of 14 bases. Germline V gives CDR1 MGHRA, CDR2 YSYEKL. The CDR3 extends over 17 amino acids.

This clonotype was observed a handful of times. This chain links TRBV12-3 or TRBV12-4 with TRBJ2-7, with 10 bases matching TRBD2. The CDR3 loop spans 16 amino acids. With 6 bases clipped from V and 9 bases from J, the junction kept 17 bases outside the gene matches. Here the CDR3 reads CASSPLGGAGGSTQYF. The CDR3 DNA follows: TGTGCCAGCAGCCCCCTAGGTGGAGCGGGAGGGTCGACGCAGTACTTC.

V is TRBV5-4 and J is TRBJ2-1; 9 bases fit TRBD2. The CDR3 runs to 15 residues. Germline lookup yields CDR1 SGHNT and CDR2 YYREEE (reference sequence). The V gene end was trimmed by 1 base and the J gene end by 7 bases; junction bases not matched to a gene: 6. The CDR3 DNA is TGTGCCAGCAGCTTGAACGCGGGGGGGATTAATGAGCAGTTCTTC. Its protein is CASSLNAGGINEQFF.

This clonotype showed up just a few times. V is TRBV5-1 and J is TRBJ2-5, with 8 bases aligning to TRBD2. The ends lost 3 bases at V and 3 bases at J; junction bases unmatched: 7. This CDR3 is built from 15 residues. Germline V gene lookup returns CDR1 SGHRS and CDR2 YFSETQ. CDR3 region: CASSSGRAGEETQYF. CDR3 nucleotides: TGCGCCAGCAGCTCGGGGAGAGCGGGAGAAGAGACCCAGTACTTC. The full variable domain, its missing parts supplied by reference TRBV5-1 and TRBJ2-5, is KAGVTQTPRYLIKTRGQQVTLSCSPISGHRSVSWYQQTPGQGLQFLFEYFSETQRNKGNFPGRFSGRQFSNSRSEMNVSTLELGDSALYLCASSSGRAGEETQYFGPGTRLLVL.

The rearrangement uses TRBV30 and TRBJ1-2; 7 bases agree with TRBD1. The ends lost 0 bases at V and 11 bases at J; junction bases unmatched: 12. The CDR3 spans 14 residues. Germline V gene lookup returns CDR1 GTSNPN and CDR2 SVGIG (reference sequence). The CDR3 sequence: CAWSVKGQGDEYTF. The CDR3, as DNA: TGTGCCTGGAGTGTAAAGGGTCAGGGGGATGAGTACACCTTC.

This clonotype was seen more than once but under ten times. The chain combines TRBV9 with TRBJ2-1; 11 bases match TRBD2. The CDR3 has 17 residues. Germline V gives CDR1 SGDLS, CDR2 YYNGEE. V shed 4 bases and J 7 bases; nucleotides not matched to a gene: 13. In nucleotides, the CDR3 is TGTGCCAGCAGCCCCCCGCTAGGTCTAGCGGGGGGAAATGAGCAGTTCTTC. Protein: CASSPPLGLAGGNEQFF.

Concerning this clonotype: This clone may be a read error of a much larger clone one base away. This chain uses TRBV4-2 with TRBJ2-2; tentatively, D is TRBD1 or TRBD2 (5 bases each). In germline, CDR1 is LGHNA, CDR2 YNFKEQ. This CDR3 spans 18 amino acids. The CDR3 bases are TGTGCCAGCAGCCAAGTTCCCAGCCTGTGGGGGAACATCGGGGAGCTGTTTTTT. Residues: CASSQVPSLWGNIGELFF.

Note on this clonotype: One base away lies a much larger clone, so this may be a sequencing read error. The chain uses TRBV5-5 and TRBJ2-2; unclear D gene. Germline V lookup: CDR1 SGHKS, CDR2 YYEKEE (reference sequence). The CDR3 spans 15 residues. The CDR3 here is CAGSLWVANTGELFF. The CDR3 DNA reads TGTGCCGGCAGCTTGTGGGTAGCGAACACCGGGGAGCTGTTTTTT.

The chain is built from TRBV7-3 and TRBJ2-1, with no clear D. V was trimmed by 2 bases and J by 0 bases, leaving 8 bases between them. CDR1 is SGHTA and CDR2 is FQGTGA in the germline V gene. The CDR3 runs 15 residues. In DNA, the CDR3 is TGTGCCAGCAGCTTAGCAGGAAGCTCCTACAATGAGCAGTTCTTC. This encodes CASSLAGSSYNEQFF.

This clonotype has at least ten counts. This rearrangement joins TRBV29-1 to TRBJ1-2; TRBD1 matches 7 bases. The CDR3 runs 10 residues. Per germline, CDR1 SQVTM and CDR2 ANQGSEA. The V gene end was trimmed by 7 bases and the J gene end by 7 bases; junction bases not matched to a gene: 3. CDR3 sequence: CSAYRGGYTF. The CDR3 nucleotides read TGCAGCGCCTACAGGGGTGGCTACACCTTC.

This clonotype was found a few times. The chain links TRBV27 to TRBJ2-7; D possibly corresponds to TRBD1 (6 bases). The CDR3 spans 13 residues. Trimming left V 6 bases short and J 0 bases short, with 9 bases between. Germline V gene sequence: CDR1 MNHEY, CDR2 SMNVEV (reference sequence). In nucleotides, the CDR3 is TGTGCCAGCAGCTACAGGGACTCCTACGAGCAGTACTTC. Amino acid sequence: CASSYRDSYEQYF.

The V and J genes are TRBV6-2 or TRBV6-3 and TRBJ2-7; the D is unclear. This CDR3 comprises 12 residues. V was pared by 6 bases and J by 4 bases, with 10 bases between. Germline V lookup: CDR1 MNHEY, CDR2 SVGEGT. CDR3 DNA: TGTGCCAGCAGGCCGGATGGATACGAGCAGTACTTC. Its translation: CASRPDGYEQYF.

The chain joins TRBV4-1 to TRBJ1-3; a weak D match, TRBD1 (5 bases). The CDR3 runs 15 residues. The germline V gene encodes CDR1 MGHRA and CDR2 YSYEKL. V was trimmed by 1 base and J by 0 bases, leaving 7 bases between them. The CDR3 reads CASSQGQSSGNTIYF. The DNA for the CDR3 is TGCGCCAGCAGCCAAGGACAGTCCTCTGGAAACACCATATATTTT.

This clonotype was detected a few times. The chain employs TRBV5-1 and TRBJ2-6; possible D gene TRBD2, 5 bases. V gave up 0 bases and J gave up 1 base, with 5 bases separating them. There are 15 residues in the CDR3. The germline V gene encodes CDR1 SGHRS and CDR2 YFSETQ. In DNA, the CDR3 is TGCGCCAGCAGCTTGGGGAGGTCTGGGGCCAACGTCCTGACTTTC. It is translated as CASSLGRSGANVLTF.

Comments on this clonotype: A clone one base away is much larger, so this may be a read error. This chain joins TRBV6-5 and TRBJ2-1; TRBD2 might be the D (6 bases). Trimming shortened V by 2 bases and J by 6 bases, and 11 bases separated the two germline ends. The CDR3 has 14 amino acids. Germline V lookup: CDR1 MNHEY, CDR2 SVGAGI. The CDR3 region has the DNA TGTGCCAGCAGTTACGGGAGGCCCTCCAATGAGCAGTTCTTC. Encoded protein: CASSYGRPSNEQFF.

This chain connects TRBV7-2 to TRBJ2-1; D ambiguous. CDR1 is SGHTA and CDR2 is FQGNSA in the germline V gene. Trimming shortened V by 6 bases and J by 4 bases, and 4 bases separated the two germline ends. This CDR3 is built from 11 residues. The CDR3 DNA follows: TGTGCCAGCAGGGTGTACAATGAGCAGTTCTTC. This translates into CASRVYNEQFF.

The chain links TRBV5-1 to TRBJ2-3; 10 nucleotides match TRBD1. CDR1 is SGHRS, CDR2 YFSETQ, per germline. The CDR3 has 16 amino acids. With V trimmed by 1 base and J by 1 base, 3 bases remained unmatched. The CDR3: CASSLLTGGGTDTQYF. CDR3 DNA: TGCGCCAGCAGCTTGCTGACAGGGGGCGGCACAGATACGCAGTATTTT.

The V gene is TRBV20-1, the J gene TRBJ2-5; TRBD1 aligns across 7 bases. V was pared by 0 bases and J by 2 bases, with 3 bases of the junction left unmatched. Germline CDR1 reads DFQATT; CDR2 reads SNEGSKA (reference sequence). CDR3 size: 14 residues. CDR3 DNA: TGCAGTGCTAGAGAAAGGACAGGACAAGAGACCCAGTACTTC. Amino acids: CSARERTGQETQYF.

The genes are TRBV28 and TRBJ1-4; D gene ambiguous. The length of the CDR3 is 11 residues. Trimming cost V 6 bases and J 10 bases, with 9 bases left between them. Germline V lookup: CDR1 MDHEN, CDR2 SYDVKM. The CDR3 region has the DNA TGTGCCAGCAGGTCACGGGGAAAACTGTTTTTT. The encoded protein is CASRSRGKLFF.

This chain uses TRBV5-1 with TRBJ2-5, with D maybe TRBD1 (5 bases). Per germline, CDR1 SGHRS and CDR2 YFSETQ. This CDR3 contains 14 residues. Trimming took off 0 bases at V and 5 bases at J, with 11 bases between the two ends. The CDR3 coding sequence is TGCGCCAGCAGCTTGGGCAGGGCCCCGGAGACCCAGTACTTC. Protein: CASSLGRAPETQYF.

CDR3 coding DNA: TGCAGCGTTGAGACCAGCGCGGGACGGACCTCCTACGAGCAGTACTTC. It is translated as CSVETSAGRTSYEQYF. This chain connects TRBV29-1 to TRBJ2-7; TRBD2 might be the D (6 bases). V was clipped by 3 bases and J by 0 bases, with 18 bases between them. The CDR3 is 16 residues long. The germline V gene has CDR1 SQVTM and CDR2 ANQGSEA.